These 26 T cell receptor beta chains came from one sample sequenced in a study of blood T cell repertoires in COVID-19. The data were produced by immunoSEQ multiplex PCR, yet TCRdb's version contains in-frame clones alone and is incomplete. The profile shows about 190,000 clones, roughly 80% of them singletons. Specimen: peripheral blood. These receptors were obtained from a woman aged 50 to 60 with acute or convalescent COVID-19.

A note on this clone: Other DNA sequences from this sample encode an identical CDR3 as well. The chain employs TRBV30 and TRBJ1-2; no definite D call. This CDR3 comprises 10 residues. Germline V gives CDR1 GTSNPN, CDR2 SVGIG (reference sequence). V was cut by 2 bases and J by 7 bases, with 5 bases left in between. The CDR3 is CAWSRGGYTF. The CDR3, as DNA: TGTGCCTGGAGTCGGGGTGGCTACACCTTC. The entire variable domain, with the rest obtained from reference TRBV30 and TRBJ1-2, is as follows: SQTIHQWPATLVQPVGSPLSLECTVEGTSNPNLYWYRQAAGRGLQLLFYSVGIGQISSEVPQNLSASRPQDRQFILSSKKLLLSDSGFYLCAWSRGGYTFGSGTRLTVV.

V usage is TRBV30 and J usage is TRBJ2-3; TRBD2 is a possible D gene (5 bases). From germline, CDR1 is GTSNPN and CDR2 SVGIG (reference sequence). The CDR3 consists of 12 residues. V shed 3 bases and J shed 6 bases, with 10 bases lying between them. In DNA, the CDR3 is TGTGCCTGGAGGAGGGTGGGCGATACGCAGTATTTT. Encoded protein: CAWRRVGDTQYF.

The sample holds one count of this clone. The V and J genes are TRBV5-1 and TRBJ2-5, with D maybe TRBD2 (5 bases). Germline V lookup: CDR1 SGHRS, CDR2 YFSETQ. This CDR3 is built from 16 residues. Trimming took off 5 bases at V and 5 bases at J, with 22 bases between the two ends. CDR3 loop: CASSLVGSSRGETQYF. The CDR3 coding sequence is TGCGCCAGCAGTCTCGTGGGGTCCTCAAGAGGGGAGACCCAGTACTTC.

The CDR3 sequence: CASSPGQGSNYEQYF. CDR3 sequence (DNA): TGTGCCAGCAGCCCAGGACAGGGGAGCAACTACGAGCAGTACTTC. V usage is TRBV7-9 and J usage is TRBJ2-7, with 9 nucleotides matching TRBD1. The V segment lost 5 bases and the J segment 3 bases; nucleotides outside the gene matches: 8. The CDR3 sequence is 15 residues long. Germline values: CDR1 SEHNR, CDR2 FQNEAQ (reference sequence).

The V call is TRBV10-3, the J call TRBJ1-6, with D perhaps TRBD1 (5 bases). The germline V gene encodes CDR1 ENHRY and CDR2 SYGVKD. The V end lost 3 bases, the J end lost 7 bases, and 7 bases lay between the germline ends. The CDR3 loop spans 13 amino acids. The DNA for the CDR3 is TGTGCCATCAGTGATCGGGGGAATTCACCCCTCCACTTT. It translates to CAISDRGNSPLHF.

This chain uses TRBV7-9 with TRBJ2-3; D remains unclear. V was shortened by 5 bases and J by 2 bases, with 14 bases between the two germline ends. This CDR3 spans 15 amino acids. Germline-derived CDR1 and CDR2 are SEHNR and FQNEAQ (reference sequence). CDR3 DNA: TGTGCCAGCAGCCCTTCGAGCGCAAACACAGATACGCAGTATTTT. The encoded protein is CASSPSSANTDTQYF.

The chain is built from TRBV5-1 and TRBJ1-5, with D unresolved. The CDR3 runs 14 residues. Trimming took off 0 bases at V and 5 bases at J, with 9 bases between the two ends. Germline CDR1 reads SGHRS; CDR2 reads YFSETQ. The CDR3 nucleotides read TGCGCCAGCAGCTTGGCCGGCGGTTATCAGCCCCAGCATTTT. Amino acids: CASSLAGGYQPQHF. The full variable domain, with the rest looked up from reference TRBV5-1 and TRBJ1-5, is KAGVTQTPRYLIKTRGQQVTLSCSPISGHRSVSWYQQTPGQGLQFLFEYFSETQRNKGNFPGRFSGRQFSNSRSEMNVSTLELGDSALYLCASSLAGGYQPQHFGDGTRLSIL.

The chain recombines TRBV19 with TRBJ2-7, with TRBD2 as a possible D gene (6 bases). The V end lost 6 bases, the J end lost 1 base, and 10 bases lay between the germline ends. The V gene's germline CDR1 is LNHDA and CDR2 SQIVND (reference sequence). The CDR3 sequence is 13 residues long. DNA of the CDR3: TGTGCCAGTAGCAGACTAGTTTCCTACGAGCAGTACTTC. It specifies CASSRLVSYEQYF. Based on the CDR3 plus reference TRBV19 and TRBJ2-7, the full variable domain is DGGITQSPKYLFRKEGQNVTLSCEQNLNHDAMYWYRQDPGQGLRLIYYSQIVNDFQKGDIAEGYSVSREKKESFPLTVTSAQKNPTAFYLCASSRLVSYEQYFGPGTRLTVT.

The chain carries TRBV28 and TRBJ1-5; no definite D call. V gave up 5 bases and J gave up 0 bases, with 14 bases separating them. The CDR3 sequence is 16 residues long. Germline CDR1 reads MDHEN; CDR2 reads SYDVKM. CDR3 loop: CASSPVGSSSNQPQHF. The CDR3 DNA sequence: TGTGCCAGCAGTCCCGTGGGGAGCTCTAGCAATCAGCCCCAGCATTTT.

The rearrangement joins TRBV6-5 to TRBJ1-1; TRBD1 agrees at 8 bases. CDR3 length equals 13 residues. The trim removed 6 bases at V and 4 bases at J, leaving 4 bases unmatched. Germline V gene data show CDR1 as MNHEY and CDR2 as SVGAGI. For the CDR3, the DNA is TGTGCCAGCAGGCAAGACAGGGGCACTGAAGCTTTCTTT. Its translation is CASRQDRGTEAFF.

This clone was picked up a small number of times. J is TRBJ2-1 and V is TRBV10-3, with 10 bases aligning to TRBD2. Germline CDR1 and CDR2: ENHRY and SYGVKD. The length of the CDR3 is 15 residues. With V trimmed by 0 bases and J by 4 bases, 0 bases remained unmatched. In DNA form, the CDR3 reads TGTGCCATCAGTGAGTCGACTAGCGGGTACAATGAGCAGTTCTTC. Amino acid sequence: CAISESTSGYNEQFF.

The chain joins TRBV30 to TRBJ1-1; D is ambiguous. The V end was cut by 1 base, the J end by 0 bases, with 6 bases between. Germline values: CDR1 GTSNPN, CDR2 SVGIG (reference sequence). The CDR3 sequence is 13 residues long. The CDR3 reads CAWSGYMNTEAFF. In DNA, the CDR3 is TGTGCCTGGAGTGGATACATGAACACTGAAGCTTTCTTT.

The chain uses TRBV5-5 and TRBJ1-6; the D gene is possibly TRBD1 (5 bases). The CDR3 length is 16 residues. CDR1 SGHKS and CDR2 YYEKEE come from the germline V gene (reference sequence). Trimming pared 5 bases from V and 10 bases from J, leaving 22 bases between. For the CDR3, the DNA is TGTGCCAGCAGTCAGCGTTTGCGGCAGGGTCTCTCACCCCTCCACTTT. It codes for CASSQRLRQGLSPLHF.

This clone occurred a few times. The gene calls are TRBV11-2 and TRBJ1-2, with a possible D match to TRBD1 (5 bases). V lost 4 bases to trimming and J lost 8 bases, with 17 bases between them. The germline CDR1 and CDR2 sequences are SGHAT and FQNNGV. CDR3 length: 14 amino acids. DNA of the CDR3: TGTGCCAGCAGCTCCCTTGGCGGGGGAAAAGGCTACACCTTC. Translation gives CASSSLGGGKGYTF.

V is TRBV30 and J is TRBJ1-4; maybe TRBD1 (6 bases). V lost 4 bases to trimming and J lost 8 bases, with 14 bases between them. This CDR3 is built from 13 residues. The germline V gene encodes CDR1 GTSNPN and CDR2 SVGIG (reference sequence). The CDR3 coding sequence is TGTGCCTGGAATCTGAAGCAGGGGGAAAAACTGTTTTTT. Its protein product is CAWNLKQGEKLFF.

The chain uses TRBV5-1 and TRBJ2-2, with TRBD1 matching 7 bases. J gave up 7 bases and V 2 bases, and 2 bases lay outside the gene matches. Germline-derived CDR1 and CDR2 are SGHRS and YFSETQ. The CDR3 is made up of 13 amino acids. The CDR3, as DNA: TGCGCCAGCAGCTTTCAGGGGGACGGGGAGCTGTTTTTT. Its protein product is CASSFQGDGELFF.

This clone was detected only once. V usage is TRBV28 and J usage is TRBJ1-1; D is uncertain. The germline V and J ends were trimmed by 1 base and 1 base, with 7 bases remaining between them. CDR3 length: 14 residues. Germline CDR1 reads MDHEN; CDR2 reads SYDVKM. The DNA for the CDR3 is TGTGCCAGCAGTTTATACCCACAGAACACTGAAGCTTTCTTT. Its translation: CASSLYPQNTEAFF.

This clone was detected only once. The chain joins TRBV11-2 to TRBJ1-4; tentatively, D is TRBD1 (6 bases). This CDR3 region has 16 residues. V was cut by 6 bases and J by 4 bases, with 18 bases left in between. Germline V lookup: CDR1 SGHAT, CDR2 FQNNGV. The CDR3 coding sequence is TGTGCCAGCAGGGCTATGGGACAAGGACTTAATGAAAAACTGTTTTTT. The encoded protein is CASRAMGQGLNEKLFF.

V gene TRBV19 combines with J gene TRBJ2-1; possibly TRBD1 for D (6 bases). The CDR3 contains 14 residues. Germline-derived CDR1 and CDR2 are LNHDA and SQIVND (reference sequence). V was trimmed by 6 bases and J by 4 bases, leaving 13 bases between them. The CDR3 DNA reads TGTGCCAGTAGCACGATGGGGGCTTACAATGAGCAGTTCTTC. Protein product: CASSTMGAYNEQFF.

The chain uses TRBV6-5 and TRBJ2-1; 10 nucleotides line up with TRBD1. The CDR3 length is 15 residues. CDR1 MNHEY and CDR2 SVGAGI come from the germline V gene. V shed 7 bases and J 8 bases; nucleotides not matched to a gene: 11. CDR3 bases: TGTGCCAGCACCGGAGGGGGACAGGGGTGGGATGAGCAGTTCTTC. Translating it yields CASTGGGQGWDEQFF.

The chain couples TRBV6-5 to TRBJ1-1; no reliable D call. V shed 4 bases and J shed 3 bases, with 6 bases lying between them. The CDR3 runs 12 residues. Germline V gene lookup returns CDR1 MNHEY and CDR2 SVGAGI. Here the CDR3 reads CASSLHHTEAFF. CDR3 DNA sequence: TGTGCCAGCAGTTTACACCACACTGAAGCTTTCTTT.

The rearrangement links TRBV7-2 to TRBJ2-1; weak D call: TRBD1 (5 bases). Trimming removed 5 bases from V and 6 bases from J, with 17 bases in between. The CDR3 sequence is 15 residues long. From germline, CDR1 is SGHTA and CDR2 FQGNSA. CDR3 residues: CASSPDRNPSNEQFF. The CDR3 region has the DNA TGTGCCAGCAGCCCCGACAGAAACCCATCCAATGAGCAGTTCTTC.

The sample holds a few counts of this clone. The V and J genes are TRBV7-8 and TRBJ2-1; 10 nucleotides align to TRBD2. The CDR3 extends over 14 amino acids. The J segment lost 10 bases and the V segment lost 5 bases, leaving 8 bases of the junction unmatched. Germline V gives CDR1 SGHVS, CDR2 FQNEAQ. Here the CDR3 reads CASSSSGGLQEQFF. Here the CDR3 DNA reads TGTGCCAGCAGCAGTAGCGGGGGGTTACAGGAGCAGTTCTTC.

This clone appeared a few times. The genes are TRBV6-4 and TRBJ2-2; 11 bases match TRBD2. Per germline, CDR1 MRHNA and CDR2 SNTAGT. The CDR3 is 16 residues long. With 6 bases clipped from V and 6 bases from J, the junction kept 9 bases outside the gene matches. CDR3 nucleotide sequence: TGTGCCAGCAGCCAAACTAGCGGGGGAGAACCCGGGGAGCTGTTTTTT. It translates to CASSQTSGGEPGELFF.

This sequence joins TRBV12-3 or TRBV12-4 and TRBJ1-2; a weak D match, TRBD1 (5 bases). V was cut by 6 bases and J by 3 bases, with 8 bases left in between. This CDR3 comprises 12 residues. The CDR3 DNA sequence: TGTGCCAGCAGCCCAGGGTACTATGGCTACACCTTC. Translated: CASSPGYYGYTF.

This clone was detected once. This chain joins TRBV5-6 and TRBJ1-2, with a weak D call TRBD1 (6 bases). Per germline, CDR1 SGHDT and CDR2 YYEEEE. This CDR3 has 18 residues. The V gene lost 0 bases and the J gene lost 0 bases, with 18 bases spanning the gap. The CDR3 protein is CASSLDPGTRAANYGYTF. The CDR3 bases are TGTGCCAGCAGCTTGGACCCCGGGACAAGGGCCGCTAACTATGGCTACACCTTC.